The rows below give T cell receptor beta chains drawn from one sample of a study of cytomegalovirus exposure and HLA in healthy donors. The method was immunoSEQ multiplex PCR; TCRdb's version includes in-frame clones alone and lacks a portion of them. The repertoire includes about 180,000 clones, roughly four fifths of them detected once, and roughly 1.6% sits in the top ten. Sequencing was done on a sample of PBMCs. The receptors originated from a man aged 18 to 35 in good health and CMV-seronegative. CDR3s include the opening cysteine and the closing phenylalanine or tryptophan. A D gene is named only where the DNA matches it firmly. Where a row states a size, it is once, few, many or the class of an expanded clone; other rows omit it.

len	v_gene	abundance	d_gene	j_gene	CDR3nt	CDR3aa
18	TRBV6-1	few	TRBD1	TRBJ2-7	TGTGCCAGCAGTGAAGTATCGACAGGGGGCGCGGGCTCCTACGAGCAGTACTTC	CASSEVSTGGAGSYEQYF
14	TRBV4-1	.	.	TRBJ1-1	TGCGCCAGCAGCCAAGTAGGCAGGGGATCTGAAGCTTTCTTT	CASSQVGRGSEAFF
13	TRBV6-1	.	.	TRBJ1-1	TGTGCCAGCAGTGGTCAGGGAAACACTGAAGCTTTCTTT	CASSGQGNTEAFF
16	TRBV27	.	.	TRBJ2-5	TGTGCCAGCAGTATTTTAAGGTCGACTGTTCGAGAGACCCAGTACTTC	CASSILRSTVRETQYF
14	TRBV27	.	TRBD1	TRBJ1-1	TGTGCCAGCAGTTGGGACAGGCAAAACACTGAAGCTTTCTTT	CASSWDRQNTEAFF
15	TRBV5-1	.	.	TRBJ2-3	TGCGCCAGCAGCTTAGCAGGGAGGAGTGCAGATACGCAGTATTTT	CASSLAGRSADTQYF
18	TRBV5-6	.	.	TRBJ1-5	TGTGCCAGCAGCACGACCGGGCCGGCGGGTTATAGCAATCAGCCCCAGCATTTT	CASSTTGPAGYSNQPQHF
17	TRBV5-8	.	.	TRBJ2-7	TGTGCCAGCAGCTTGCATACGGGGACACCAGTCCCCTACGAGCAGTACTTC	CASSLHTGTPVPYEQYF
15	TRBV10-3	.	TRBD2	TRBJ2-3	TGTGCCATCAGGGCTAGCGGGCGACCCACAGATACGCAGTATTTT	CAIRASGRPTDTQYF
16	TRBV11-1	once	TRBD1	TRBJ1-1	TGTGCCAGCAGCCTAGGGACAGGGGGTCTGAACACTGAAGCTTTCTTT	CASSLGTGGLNTEAFF
13	TRBV12-5	.	TRBD1	TRBJ2-3	TGTGCTAGATGGACAGGGGGCACAGATACGCAGTATTTT	CARWTGGTDTQYF
14	TRBV19	.	.	TRBJ2-5	TGTGCCAGTAGGCGGGACGGAAGCAAGGAGACCCAGTACTTC	CASRRDGSKETQYF
14	TRBV25-1	once	TRBD2	TRBJ2-5	TGTGCCAGCAGTGAGCTAGCGGATCAAGAGACCCAGTACTTC	CASSELADQETQYF
14	TRBV7-2	once	.	TRBJ2-6	TGTGCCAGCAGCTTAGGGCCTGGGGCCAACGTCCTGACTTTC	CASSLGPGANVLTF
13	TRBV9	.	.	TRBJ2-3	TGTGCCAGCAGCGGTTCTAGAGGGGATACGCAGTATTTT	CASSGSRGDTQYF
13	TRBV5-6	.	.	TRBJ1-1	TGTGCCAGCAGTTTGGCGGGGGATAGTGAAGCTTTCTTT	CASSLAGDSEAFF
13	TRBV10-1	.	TRBD2	TRBJ2-5	TGCGCCAGCAGCCCGGGGAGGGAGGAGACCCAGTACTTC	CASSPGREETQYF
14	TRBV29-1	.	TRBD1	TRBJ2-7	TGCAGCCCCCCCCGTCCGGGACAGGGGGCCGAGCAGTACTTC	CSPPRPGQGAEQYF
15	TRBV6-1	.	TRBD1	TRBJ1-1	TGTGCCAGCAGGAGGGACAGGGGGCAAATGACTGAAGCTTTCTTT	CASRRDRGQMTEAFF
15	TRBV30	.	TRBD1	TRBJ2-7	TGTGCCTGGAGCCTTGGACAGGGCTTGCTCTACGAGCAGTACTTC	CAWSLGQGLLYEQYF
15	TRBV28	.	TRBD2	TRBJ2-7	TGTGCCAGCAGTTTATGGACTAGCGGGGAGGACGAGCAGTACTTC	CASSLWTSGEDEQYF
10	TRBV7-9	.	.	TRBJ2-7	TGTGCCACCAGTTCTCTCGAGCAGTACTTC	CATSSLEQYF
16	TRBV15	.	TRBD2	TRBJ2-7	TGTGCCACCAGCGTTGGACTAGCGGGAGGGCAAGGCGAGCAGTACTTC	CATSVGLAGGQGEQYF
15	TRBV5-1	.	.	TRBJ1-4	TGCGCCAGCAGCTTGGTGGGGGAGGCTAATGAAAAACTGTTTTTT	CASSLVGEANEKLFF
15	TRBV5-4	few	.	TRBJ2-5	TGTGCCAGCAGCGGCGGGGGCACAGGGAGCGAGACCCAGTACTTC	CASSGGGTGSETQYF
13	TRBV6-5	.	TRBD1	TRBJ1-1	TGTGCCAGCAGTTTCGACAGGGGCACTGAAGCTTTCTTT	CASSFDRGTEAFF
14	TRBV28	few	TRBD2	TRBJ2-7	TGTGCCAGCAGTCCGGGGACTACGATCTACGAGCAGTACTTC	CASSPGTTIYEQYF
13	TRBV5-4	.	TRBD1	TRBJ1-1	TGTGCCAGCAGCTTGGTCGGGACAGGGTGGTCTTTCTTT	CASSLVGTGWSFF
15	TRBV5-4	.	TRBD2	TRBJ2-7	TGTGCCAGCAGCTTGGAGGCGGGGGTTGACTACGAGCAGTACTTC	CASSLEAGVDYEQYF
15	TRBV28	few	.	TRBJ2-7	TGTGCCAGCAGCCTTTTTTCGGGGATCTCCTACGAGCAGTACTTC	CASSLFSGISYEQYF
17	TRBV28	once	TRBD2	TRBJ2-7	TGTGCCAGCAGCATAGGACTAGCGGGAGGAAGCTCCTACGAGCAGTACTTC	CASSIGLAGGSSYEQYF
17	TRBV9	.	TRBD2	TRBJ2-5	TGTGCCAGCAGCGCGGGGGGGATCGCGGGTATCCAAGAGACCCAGTACTTC	CASSAGGIAGIQETQYF
17	TRBV6-4	.	TRBD2	TRBJ2-7	TGTGCCTCCCCAGTGATTAGTGGGACTAGCGGGTCCTACGAGCAGTACTTC	CASPVISGTSGSYEQYF
14	TRBV21-1	.	.	TRBJ2-7	TGTGCCAGCAGCTCAGGGGAAGGCAGCTACGAGCAGTACTTC	CASSSGEGSYEQYF
17	TRBV7-2	once	.	TRBJ1-1	TGTGCCAGCAGCTTAGCTTTAAGGGGGGGCGGGGACACTGAAGCTTTCTTT	CASSLALRGGGDTEAFF
12	TRBV11-2	.	TRBD2	TRBJ2-1	TGTGCCAGCAGCTTAGAAGGGACTAGTACGCTCTTC	CASSLEGTSTLF
15	TRBV5-1	.	TRBD1	TRBJ2-7	TGCGCCAGCAGCTATCATCCGGGACAGCTCTACGAGCAGTACTTC	CASSYHPGQLYEQYF
15	TRBV7-8	.	TRBD2	TRBJ2-3	TGTGCCAGCAGCTATCGGCGGGGGGGGACAGATACGCAGTATTTT	CASSYRRGGTDTQYF
14	TRBV5-1	few	.	TRBJ1-1	TGCGCCAGCAGCTTGTTAGTCGAGAACACTGAAGCTTTCTTT	CASSLLVENTEAFF
14	TRBV5-8	.	.	TRBJ2-3	TGTGCCAGCAGCTTGGAGAGATTCGGTGATACGCAGTATTTT	CASSLERFGDTQYF
12	TRBV29-1	.	.	TRBJ2-7	TGCAGCGTTGGATTCAGGGTACACGAGCAGTACTTC	CSVGFRVHEQYF
15	TRBV9	.	.	TRBJ2-7	TGTGCCAGCAGCCCGCTCGAGCGGGCCTCCTACGAGCAGTACTTC	CASSPLERASYEQYF
15	TRBV5-1	.	TRBD1	TRBJ2-2	TGCGCCACTAACACAGGGGGCGGCAGTGGCGGGGAGCTGTTTTTT	CATNTGGGSGGELFF
14	TRBV4-1	few	.	TRBJ1-4	TGCGCCAGCAGCCAAGGAATGGTGCGGGAAAAACTGTTTTTT	CASSQGMVREKLFF
15	TRBV19	.	.	TRBJ1-1	TGTGCCAGTAAGGGAGAAGGGGCGGGATCTGCTGAAGCTTTCTTT	CASKGEGAGSAEAFF
15	TRBV5-1	.	TRBD2	TRBJ2-1	TGCGCCAGCGGCCTGCGCGGGACTAGCGGTAATGAGCAGTTCTTC	CASGLRGTSGNEQFF
14	TRBV4-1	few	TRBD1	TRBJ1-6	TGCGCCAGCAGCCCAAACAGGGGAAATTCACCCCTCCACTTT	CASSPNRGNSPLHF
12	TRBV6-5	.	TRBD1	TRBJ1-3	TGTGCCAGCAGTAATCCACTGGACAGGGGGTATTTT	CASSNPLDRGYF
17	TRBV9	.	TRBD2	TRBJ2-5	TGTGCCAGCAGCGTGACTAGCGGGGGGGCCGCGGGAGAGACCCAGTACTTC	CASSVTSGGAAGETQYF